The text below deals with one T cell receptor (beta chain). This CDR3 is built from 14 residues. Germline V gives CDR1 LGHNA, CDR2 YNFKEQ. The V end lost 4 bases, the J end lost 1 base, and 7 bases lay between the germline ends. These data are taken from a study of technical replicates of blood from several donors. Sequencing was performed with immunoSEQ multiplex PCR; in TCRdb, only in-frame clones are kept and a portion is missing. In the table there are about 82,000 clones, 96% of which are singletons. The clonotype comes from a human donor in good health. The V call is TRBV4-2, the J call TRBJ2-2; D is unclear. The sequencing input was T cells isolated from PBMCs. This CDR3 is CASSPYLNTGELFF. The CDR3 DNA is TGTGCCAGCAGCCCTTACTTGAACACCGGGGAGCTGTTTTTT.